The 12 T cell receptor beta chains in this list originate from one sample, sequenced in a study of cytomegalovirus exposure and HLA in healthy donors. With 60 Vbeta and 13 Jbeta primers, the PCR was carried out. Sequencing used immunoSEQ multiplex PCR; TCRdb keeps in-frame clones, though not all of them. Altogether about 63,000 clones are present, 75% to 90% being singletons, with the ten largest covering roughly an eighth. Input material: PBMCs. These receptor sequences come from a woman aged 30 to 39 in good health and CMV-seropositive.

This clone appeared a few times. Other nucleotide sequences in the sample specify the same CDR3. The CDR3 DNA follows: TGCGCCAGCAGCTTGGGTCAGGGAGGAGAGACCCAGTACTTC. Protein sequence: CASSLGQGGETQYF. The chain recombines TRBV5-1 with TRBJ2-5, with D perhaps TRBD2 (6 bases). The germline V and J ends were trimmed by 0 bases and 4 bases, with 10 bases remaining between them. This CDR3 contains 14 residues. Germline CDR1 is SGHRS and CDR2 is YFSETQ.

The V call is TRBV11-2, the J call TRBJ2-3; D may be TRBD1 (5 bases). The V end was cut by 3 bases, the J end by 1 base, with 14 bases between. The germline V gene has CDR1 SGHAT and CDR2 FQNNGV. The CDR3 runs 16 residues. The CDR3 sequence: CASSFRQGFGTDTQYF. CDR3 nucleotide sequence: TGTGCCAGCAGCTTCAGGCAGGGCTTCGGCACAGATACGCAGTATTTT.

DNA of the CDR3: TGTGCCAGCAGCTTAGCAGGGTCCAGAGGCTACACCTTC. Its protein product is CASSLAGSRGYTF. The J gene is TRBJ1-2, the V gene TRBV11-2; D possibly corresponds to TRBD1 (5 bases). The CDR3 runs to 13 residues. V lost 1 base and J 8 bases, leaving 11 bases between the germline ends. From germline, CDR1 is SGHAT and CDR2 FQNNGV.

The chain carries TRBV2 and TRBJ2-5; perhaps TRBD1 as D (7 bases). The end of the DNA fits TRBJ2-7 better, so the J call may be wrong. Germline V gene data show CDR1 as SNHLY and CDR2 as FYNNEI. This CDR3 is 15 amino acids long. Here the CDR3 DNA reads TGTGCCAGCAGTGAAGGGCCAGGGGGGACCTACGAGCAGTACTTC. Protein: CASSEGPGGTYEQYF.

The genes are TRBV27 and TRBJ2-3; weak D call: TRBD2 (6 bases). Trimming removed 10 bases at V and 0 bases at J, with 23 bases between. The V gene's germline CDR1 is MNHEY and CDR2 SMNVEV (reference sequence). CDR3 length equals 17 residues. CDR3: CATMPGLHITSTDTQYF. In nucleotides, the CDR3 is TGTGCCACCATGCCGGGACTTCATATAACTAGCACAGATACGCAGTATTTT.

The chain employs TRBV15 and TRBJ1-5; D perhaps matches TRBD1 (6 bases). CDR1 is LNHNV, CDR2 YYDKDF, per germline (reference sequence). V lost 4 bases and J 4 bases, leaving 20 bases between the germline ends. The CDR3 has 17 amino acids. CDR3 region: CATSTRKPGQRNQPQHF. CDR3 DNA sequence: TGTGCCACCAGCACCAGAAAACCGGGACAACGAAATCAGCCCCAGCATTTT.

The chain employs TRBV7-9 and TRBJ2-3, with TRBD2 as a possible D gene (6 bases). Deletions cut 0 bases from V and 5 bases from J, with 9 bases between. The CDR3 totals 14 residues. Germline V gene data show CDR1 as SEHNR and CDR2 as FQNEAQ (reference sequence). The CDR3 DNA follows: TGTGCCAGCAGCTTAGCGCAAGCGGGAGATACGCAGTATTTT. It yields the protein CASSLAQAGDTQYF.

The V call is TRBV29-1, the J call TRBJ2-6; D is undetermined. There are 13 residues in the CDR3. The V and J ends lost 7 bases and 1 base respectively, with 8 bases between them. Germline values: CDR1 SQVTM, CDR2 ANQGSEA. The CDR3 region is CSGRLSGANVLTF. As DNA, the CDR3 is TGCAGCGGTCGGTTATCTGGGGCCAACGTCCTGACTTTC.

The V gene is TRBV6-5, the J gene TRBJ1-1; the D gene is possibly TRBD1 (5 bases). The V end was cut by 6 bases, the J end by 6 bases, with 14 bases between. The CDR3 sequence is 13 residues long. Germline lookup yields CDR1 MNHEY and CDR2 SVGAGI. The CDR3 here is CASSWGVRAEAFF. CDR3 bases: TGTGCCAGCAGCTGGGGGGTTCGGGCTGAAGCTTTCTTT.

The rearrangement joins TRBV2 to TRBJ2-5; D perhaps matches TRBD2 (6 bases). Germline-derived CDR1 and CDR2 are SNHLY and FYNNEI. The CDR3 totals 12 residues. V lost 7 bases, J lost 5 bases, and 11 bases lay in between. This CDR3 reads CASTWGVETQYF. DNA for the CDR3: TGTGCCAGCACATGGGGGGTGGAGACCCAGTACTTC. Based on the CDR3 plus reference TRBV2 and TRBJ2-5, the full variable domain is EPEVTQTPSHQVTQMGQEVILRCVPISNHLYFYWYRQILGQKVEFLVSFYNNEISEKSEIFDDQFSVERPDGSNFTLKIRSTKLEDSAMYFCASTWGVETQYFGPGTRLLVL.

This sequence joins TRBV11-3 and TRBJ2-3, with D possibly being TRBD2 (7 bases). Trimming removed 5 bases from V and 2 bases from J, with 11 bases in between. Per germline, CDR1 SGHNT and CDR2 YENEEA. The CDR3 has 14 residues. CDR3 protein: CASSGRGDTDTQYF. In DNA form, the CDR3 reads TGTGCCAGCAGCGGGAGGGGGGACACAGATACGCAGTATTTT.

This clone was seen a single time. The chain is built from TRBV7-8 and TRBJ2-1, with D possibly TRBD2 on 6 matching bases. The CDR3 is 17 amino acids. Germline loops: CDR1 SGHVS, CDR2 FQNEAQ. V dropped 5 bases and J dropped 0 bases, with 17 bases sitting between them. CDR3 region: CASSLDGGESSYNEQFF. DNA of the CDR3: TGTGCCAGCAGCCTGGACGGGGGTGAAAGCTCCTACAATGAGCAGTTCTTC.